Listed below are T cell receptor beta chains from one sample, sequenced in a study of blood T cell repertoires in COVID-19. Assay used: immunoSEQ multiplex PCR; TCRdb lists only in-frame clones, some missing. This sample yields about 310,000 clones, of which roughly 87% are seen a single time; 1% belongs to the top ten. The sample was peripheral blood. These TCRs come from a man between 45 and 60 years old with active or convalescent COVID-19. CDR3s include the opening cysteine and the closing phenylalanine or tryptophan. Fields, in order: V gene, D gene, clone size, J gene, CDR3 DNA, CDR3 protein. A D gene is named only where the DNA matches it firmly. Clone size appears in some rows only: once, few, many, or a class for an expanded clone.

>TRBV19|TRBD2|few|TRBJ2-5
TGTGCCAGTAGTATTGGGATGGGACTAGCGGGTTTGAAGACCCAGTACTTC
CASSIGMGLAGLKTQYF
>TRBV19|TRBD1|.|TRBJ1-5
TGTGCCAGTAGTAAGGGGGCAGGCAATCAGCCCCAGCATTTT
CASSKGAGNQPQHF
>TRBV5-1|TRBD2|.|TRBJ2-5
TGCGCCAGCAGCTTGGCCGGTGCGGGAGGAGCGGTGGAGACCCAGTACTTC
CASSLAGAGGAVETQYF
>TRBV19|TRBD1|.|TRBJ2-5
TGTGCCAGTAGTATAATAACCGGGACAGGGGTGGAGACCCAGTACTTC
CASSIITGTGVETQYF
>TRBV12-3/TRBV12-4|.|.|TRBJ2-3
TGTGCCAGCAGTCTCAACAGGGATACGCAGTATTTT
CASSLNRDTQYF
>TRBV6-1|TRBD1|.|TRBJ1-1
TGTGCCAGCAGTGGGGTTACACAGGGGGAGGGGACTGAAGCTTTCTTT
CASSGVTQGEGTEAFF
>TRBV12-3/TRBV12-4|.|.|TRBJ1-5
TGTGCCAGCAGTTTCCATAATCAGCCCCAGCATTTT
CASSFHNQPQHF
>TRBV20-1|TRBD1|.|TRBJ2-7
TGCAGTGCTAGTGGGGGACAGGGAGACGGGATATACGAGCAGTACTTC
CSASGGQGDGIYEQYF
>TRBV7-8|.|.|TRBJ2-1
TGTGCCAGCAGCTCTCCTACCTACCTGCAGTTCTTC
CASSSPTYLQFF
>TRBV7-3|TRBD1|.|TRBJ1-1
TGTGCCAGCAGCCCGGGACAGAATCTTGAAGCTTTCTTT
CASSPGQNLEAFF
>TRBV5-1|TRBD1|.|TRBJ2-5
TGCGCCAGCAGCTTGGGACAGGGAGAGACCCAGTACTTC
CASSLGQGETQYF
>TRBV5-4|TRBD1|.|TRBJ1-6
TGTGCCAGCAGCACCGACAGGGACGGGTCCTATAATTCACCCCTCCACTTT
CASSTDRDGSYNSPLHF
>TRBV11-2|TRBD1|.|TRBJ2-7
TGTGCCAGCAGCTCGACAGGGGTCTCCTACGAGCAGTACTTC
CASSSTGVSYEQYF
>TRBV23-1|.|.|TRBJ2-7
TGCGCCAGCAGCCGAACCGGGACAAAGACCTTC
CASSRTGTKTF
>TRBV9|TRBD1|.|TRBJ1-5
TGTGCCAGCAGCGCGACAGGGTATAGCAATCAGCCCCAGCATTTT
CASSATGYSNQPQHF